A selection of T cell receptor beta chains follows, all from one sample in a study of T-cell memory formation after mild COVID-19. TCRdb used MiXCR to reprocess the 5' RACE reads, holding one entry per CDR3 protein. The sample includes hundreds of thousands of distinct CDR3 sequences, roughly 13% of them seen just once. Sequenced material: PBMCs or a T cell subset sorted from them (not recorded which). The receptors shown here come from a man aged 18 to 30 who had mild COVID-19 (a few samples of this study predate the infection). Cell type and time point are not known. Each CDR3 is given with its conserved first and last residue. A D gene is named only where the DNA matches it firmly. Clone size is not always given. Where it is, it says once, few, many or a class for expanded clones.

TRBJ2-1 many TRBD2 TRBV11-2 TGTGCCAGCAGCCTTAGCGGGTTCAGCTCCTACAATGAGCAGTTCTTC CASSLSGFSSYNEQFF
TRBJ1-5 - - TRBV20-1 TGCAGTGCTAGGAGGGGGGCAGGGCAGCCCCAGCATTTT CSARRGAGQPQHF
TRBJ2-5 - - TRBV28 TGTGCCAGCCAACAGGGGACTAAAGAGACCCAGTACTTC CASQQGTKETQYF
TRBJ1-2 few TRBD1 TRBV12-5 TGTGCTAGTGGTTCCCACCCCACAGGGGCGACGGGCTACACCTTC CASGSHPTGATGYTF
TRBJ1-5 - - TRBV7-2 TGTGCCAGCAGCCGTTCAGGGCAGGGACTCAATCAGCCCCAGCATTTT CASSRSGQGLNQPQHF
TRBJ2-5 - - TRBV4-1 TGCGCCAGCAGCCAAGCCCGAGGTTCAGTTGGGGAGACCCAGTACTTC CASSQARGSVGETQYF
TRBJ2-3 few TRBD2 TRBV6-2/TRBV6-3 TGTGCCAGCAGTTACACCCTTCGACTGGCGGGGGGGTACGCCACAGATACGCAGTATTTT CASSYTLRLAGGYATDTQYF
TRBJ1-1 - - TRBV18 TGTGCCAGCTCACCACCGGTTAATATGAACACTGAAGCTTTCTTT CASSPPVNMNTEAFF
TRBJ1-2 - TRBD1 TRBV6-5 TGTGCCAGCAGTTACAATGAGGGGGCGCCCGGTGGCTACACCTTC CASSYNEGAPGGYTF
TRBJ2-3 - - TRBV5-1 TGCGCCAGCAGCTCCCTGGGAGCTAGCACAGATACGCAGTATTTT CASSSLGASTDTQYF
TRBJ2-1 few TRBD2 TRBV5-1 TGCGCCAGCGTTCTTCTAGCGGGGGGGCCCAATGAGCAGTTCTTC CASVLLAGGPNEQFF
TRBJ2-2 - - TRBV30 TGTGCCTGGAGCGGCCCAACCGGGGAGCTGTTTTTT CAWSGPTGELFF
TRBJ2-3 - TRBD2 TRBV11-2 TGTGCCAGCAGCCTGGGACTAGCGGGCCGCACAGATACGCAGTATTTT CASSLGLAGRTDTQYF
TRBJ2-3 many - TRBV4-3 TGCGCCAGCAGCCAAGATTGGTCGACAGGCAGCACAGATACGCAGTATTTT CASSQDWSTGSTDTQYF
TRBJ1-3 - - TRBV18 TGTGCCAGCTCACCGCGGGCCAATGGAAACACCATATATTTT CASSPRANGNTIYF
TRBJ2-3 - - TRBV5-1 TGCGCCAGCAGCGAAACGGGGGCAGGCACAGATACGCAGTATTTT CASSETGAGTDTQYF
TRBJ1-1 few TRBD1 TRBV5-1 TGCGCCAGCAGCGACCCAGGGGGGGGGACTGAAGCTTTCTTT CASSDPGGGTEAFF
TRBJ1-1 - - TRBV6-5 TGTGCCAGTAACACGTGGGGCCGGGGGAACACTGAAGCTTTCTTT CASNTWGRGNTEAFF
TRBJ1-5 many - TRBV12-3/TRBV12-4 TGTGCCAGCAGTCCCCTAGGGCAGCCCCAGCATTTT CASSPLGQPQHF
TRBJ2-5 few TRBD1 TRBV11-2 TGTGCCAGCAGCTTACCTCCGGGACAGGGAGGGGAGACCCAGTACTTC CASSLPPGQGGETQYF
TRBJ2-2 - - TRBV7-8 TGTGCCAGCAGCCTCCGTGGGGGTCAGCAGGGTGCCGGGGAGCTGTTTTTT CASSLRGGQQGAGELFF
TRBJ1-2 few TRBD1 TRBV7-9 TGTGCCAGCAGCTTAGCGCCGGGACAGGTTCATGGCTACACCTTC CASSLAPGQVHGYTF
TRBJ2-1 few TRBD1 TRBV15 TGTGCCACCAGCAGGGCCCGCTGGGACAGGGGGCTCCACAATGAGCAGTTCTTC CATSRARWDRGLHNEQFF
TRBJ1-1 - - TRBV11-3 TGTGCCAGCAGCTTCAGGGGCTCGAACACTGAAGCTTTCTTT CASSFRGSNTEAFF
TRBJ1-2 few - TRBV5-6 TGTGCCAGCAGCCGCACGGGGCGCGACTATGGCTACACCTTC CASSRTGRDYGYTF
TRBJ2-7 - - TRBV5-1 TGCGCCAGCAGCTCTGGCCTACGGACAGAAGGCTACGAGCAGTACTTC CASSSGLRTEGYEQYF
TRBJ1-1 - - TRBV14 TGTGCCAGCAGCCAAGATCGGTACTGGAGGGATACGAACACTGAAGCTTTCTTT CASSQDRYWRDTNTEAFF
TRBJ2-1 - TRBD2 TRBV18 TGTGCCAGCTCGGGGGAGGGGGAGCAGTTCTTC CASSGEGEQFF
TRBJ1-5 - TRBD1 TRBV4-1 TGCGCCAGCAGCCAAGGACAGGGGTCGGGTCAGCCCCAGCATTTT CASSQGQGSGQPQHF
TRBJ2-3 - TRBD2 TRBV20-1 TGCAGTGCTAGTTCTAGCGGGGTCACAGATACGCAGTATTTT CSASSSGVTDTQYF
TRBJ2-1 - TRBD2 TRBV7-8 TGTGCCAGCAGCTTATACCCAGCGGGGGGGCCGTCCAATGAGCAGTTCTTC CASSLYPAGGPSNEQFF
TRBJ2-1 - TRBD2 TRBV6-2/TRBV6-3 TGTGCCAGCGTTAGGCTCAGCGGGGGGGACAATGAGCAGTTCTTC CASVRLSGGDNEQFF
TRBJ2-2 - TRBD2 TRBV2 TGTGCCAGCAGGGGCCTTTCGGGACTAGGCACCGGGGAGCTGTTTTTT CASRGLSGLGTGELFF
TRBJ1-6 few - TRBV9 TGTGCCAGCAGCGTGTGGGGGCTAGGCTCACCCCTCCACTTT CASSVWGLGSPLHF
TRBJ2-7 few - TRBV5-1 TGCGCCAGCGGACAATCGACAGGGAGGTCCTACGAGCAGTACTTC CASGQSTGRSYEQYF
TRBJ2-5 many - TRBV7-9 TGTGCCAGCAGCTTGAATGGCGGTTACAGGGAGACCCAGTACTTC CASSLNGGYRETQYF
TRBJ2-1 - - TRBV5-1 TGCGCCAGCAGCTTGGACGTGACTAGCTCCTACAATGAGCAGTTCTTC CASSLDVTSSYNEQFF
TRBJ2-5 few - TRBV29-1 TGCAGCGTTGACGGGACGCGAGGGGAGACCCAGTACTTC CSVDGTRGETQYF
TRBJ2-2 few TRBD1 TRBV14 TGTGCCAGCAGCCGCAGGACAGGGACGGCCACCGGGGAGCTGTTTTTT CASSRRTGTATGELFF
TRBJ1-1 - - TRBV5-1 TGCGCCAGCAGCCCCTCCGGGGGACTCCTGAGGAACACTGAAGCTTTCTTT CASSPSGGLLRNTEAFF
TRBJ1-1 few - TRBV3-1 TGTGCCAGCAGCCAAGGGGGCTCGTGGGCTGAAGCTTTCTTT CASSQGGSWAEAFF
TRBJ1-5 - - TRBV19 TGTGCCAGTAGTACCCCTCTGGGGGGTTCCATCCAGCCCCAGCATTTT CASSTPLGGSIQPQHF